This T cell receptor beta chain was found in a study of T cell changes during pregnancy in multiple sclerosis. The V and J ends lost 4 bases and 7 bases, in that order; junction bases with no gene match: 11. This CDR3 has 16 residues. Germline V CDR1 and CDR2: SGHNT, YYREEE (reference sequence). Sequenced by immunoSEQ multiplex PCR; TCRdb stores in-frame clones only, minus some. The top ten hold approximately 0.2% of the sample, which has more than 65,000 clones, approximately 92% seen once. J is TRBJ2-1 and V is TRBV5-4; TRBD1 agrees at 10 bases. The source was CD4+ T cells from peripheral blood mononuclear cells, collected before pregnancy. The receptor was derived from a female donor with multiple sclerosis, enrolled in a pregnancy study. This CDR3 is CASSTPGQGYGNEQFF. DNA for the CDR3: TGTGCCAGCAGCACCCCGGGACAGGGGTACGGGAATGAGCAGTTCTTC.